This TCR beta chain is from a study of shared clonotypes between healthy human individuals. The study's findings and limits: The sharing of about 5.3% of naive CD4 clonotypes was seen across a handful of donors.

V was pared by 3 bases and J by 1 base, with 15 bases between. Germline CDR1 reads MDHEN; CDR2 reads SYDVKM. This CDR3 contains 16 residues. The repertoire was sequenced with immunoSEQ multiplex PCR; TCRdb's copy has only in-frame clones and lacks some. The profile shows 500,000 or so clones, about 96% of them singletons. Concerning this clone: The antigen remains undetermined.

Sequencing was carried out using naive CD4+ T cells sorted from blood. The subset is: CD45RA+ positively selected. The source of this sequence is a young woman in good health. This rearrangement joins TRBV28 to TRBJ2-5; D unresolved. CDR3 protein: CASSLSGALIQETQYF. CDR3 DNA sequence: TGTGCCAGCAGTTTGTCCGGAGCCCTAATCCAAGAGACCCAGTACTTC.